This TCR beta chain is from a study of T cell changes during pregnancy in multiple sclerosis. Only in-frame clones appear in the TCRdb table, and some are missing; sequencing was by immunoSEQ multiplex PCR. The sample has 95,000 to 100,000 clones; 75% to 95% are singletons. The V and J ends lost 4 bases and 0 bases respectively, with 4 bases between them. Per germline, CDR1 KGHSH and CDR2 LQKENI. This CDR3 contains 14 residues. V and J are TRBV18 and TRBJ2-6; D is ambiguous. The starting material was peripheral blood, obtained in the second trimester of pregnancy. The receptor was isolated from a female donor with multiple sclerosis, enrolled in a pregnancy study. CDR3 sequence (DNA): TGTGCCAGCTCACTCATCTCTGGGGCCAACGTCCTGACTTTC. This gives the protein CASSLISGANVLTF.